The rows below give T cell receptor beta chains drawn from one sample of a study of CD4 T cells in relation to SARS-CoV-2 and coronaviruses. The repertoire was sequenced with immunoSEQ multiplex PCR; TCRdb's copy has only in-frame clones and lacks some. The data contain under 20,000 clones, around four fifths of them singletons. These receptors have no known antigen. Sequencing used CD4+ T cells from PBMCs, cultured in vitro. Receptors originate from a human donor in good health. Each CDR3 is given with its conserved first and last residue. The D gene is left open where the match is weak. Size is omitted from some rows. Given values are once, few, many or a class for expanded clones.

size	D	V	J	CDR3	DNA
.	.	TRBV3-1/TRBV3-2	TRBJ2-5	CASSPTSFETQYF	TGTGCCAGCAGCCCCACTAGTTTCGAGACCCAGTACTTC
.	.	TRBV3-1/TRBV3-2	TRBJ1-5	CASSQGEGRGNQPQHF	TGTGCCAGCAGCCAAGGGGAAGGCAGGGGCAATCAGCCCCAGCATTTT
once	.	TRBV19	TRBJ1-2	CASSILPAGQYGYTF	TGTGCCAGTAGTATCCTCCCCGCAGGCCAATATGGCTACACCTTC
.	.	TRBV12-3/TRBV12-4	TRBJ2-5	CASSKDRQETQYF	TGTGCCAGCAGCAAAGACAGGCAAGAGACCCAGTACTTC
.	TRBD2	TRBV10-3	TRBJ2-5	CAISDGLAGGSRMETQYF	TGTGCCATCAGTGACGGTTTGGCGGGAGGATCAAGAATGGAGACCCAGTACTTC
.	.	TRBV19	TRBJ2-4	CASSPRGRDLAKNIQYF	TGTGCCAGTAGTCCCCGGGGGCGGGACTTAGCCAAAAACATTCAGTACTTC
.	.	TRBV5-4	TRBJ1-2	CASSEAVLSGGYTF	TGTGCCAGCAGCGAGGCCGTTTTGAGCGGTGGCTACACCTTC
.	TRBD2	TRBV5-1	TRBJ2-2	CASNRLAGTPGELFF	TGCGCCAGCAACCGACTAGCGGGTACGCCCGGGGAGCTGTTTTTT
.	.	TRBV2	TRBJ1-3	CASRRAFLSGNTIYF	TGTGCCAGCAGGCGGGCTTTCCTTTCTGGAAACACCATATATTTT
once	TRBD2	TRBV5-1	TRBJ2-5	CASSSGLAAQETQYF	TGCGCCAGCAGTTCAGGCCTAGCGGCACAAGAGACCCAGTACTTC
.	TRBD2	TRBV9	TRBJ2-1	CASSALSSGRGDEQFF	TGTGCCAGCAGCGCCCTTAGTAGCGGGAGGGGTGATGAGCAGTTCTTC
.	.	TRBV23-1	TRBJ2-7	CASSRDKSSYEQYF	TGCGCCAGCAGTCGAGACAAAAGCTCCTACGAGCAGTACTTC
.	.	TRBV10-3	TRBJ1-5	CAISEEGSQHF	TGTGCCATCAGCGAGGAAGGGTCCCAGCATTTT
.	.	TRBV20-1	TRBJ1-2	CSAKGLYGYTF	TGCAGTGCAAAGGGTCTTTATGGCTACACCTTC
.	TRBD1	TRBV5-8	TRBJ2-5	CASSLGTGEETQYF	TGTGCCAGCAGCTTGGGGACAGGGGAAGAGACCCAGTACTTC
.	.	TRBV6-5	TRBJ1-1	CASSTLLDGSEAFF	TGTGCCAGCAGCACCCTGCTCGACGGGAGTGAAGCTTTCTTT
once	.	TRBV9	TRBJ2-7	CASSASPDRTYEQYF	TGTGCCAGCAGCGCTTCCCCTGACAGGACCTACGAGCAGTACTTC
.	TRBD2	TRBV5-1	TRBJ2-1	CASKISGRPSSYNEQFF	TGCGCCAGCAAAATTAGCGGGAGGCCGAGCTCCTACAATGAGCAGTTCTTC
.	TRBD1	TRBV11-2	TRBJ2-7	CASSLLGQGREQYF	TGTGCCAGCAGCTTGCTGGGACAGGGCCGCGAGCAGTACTTC
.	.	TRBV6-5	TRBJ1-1	CASSYQQGNTEAFF	TGTGCCAGCAGTTACCAACAGGGGAACACTGAAGCTTTCTTT
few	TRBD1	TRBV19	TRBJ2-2	CASVGQGASTGELFF	TGTGCCAGCGTCGGACAGGGGGCGAGCACCGGGGAGCTGTTTTTT
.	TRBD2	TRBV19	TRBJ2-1	CATSPLAGDYNEQFF	TGTGCGACCTCACCTTTAGCGGGAGACTACAATGAGCAGTTCTTC
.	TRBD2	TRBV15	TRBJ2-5	CATRSSGRAGGETQYF	TGTGCCACCAGGTCTAGCGGGAGGGCCGGGGGCGAGACCCAGTACTTC
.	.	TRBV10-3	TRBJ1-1	CAISDTVEAFF	TGTGCCATCAGTGATACAGTAGAAGCTTTCTTT
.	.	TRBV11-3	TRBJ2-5	CASSLNGGTQYF	TGTGCCAGCAGCTTAAATGGGGGGACCCAGTACTTC
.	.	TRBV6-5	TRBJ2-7	CASSYSTGGRGYEQYF	TGTGCCAGCAGTTACTCGACCGGGGGCCGGGGCTACGAGCAGTACTTC
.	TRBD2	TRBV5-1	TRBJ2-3	CASSAGLAGYTDTQYF	TGCGCCAGCAGCGCCGGACTAGCGGGATACACAGATACGCAGTATTTT
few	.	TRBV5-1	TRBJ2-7	CASSRDGREGHEQYF	TGCGCCAGCAGCCGAGACGGACGCGAAGGCCACGAGCAGTACTTC
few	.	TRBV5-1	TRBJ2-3	CASSLNGRSSTDTQYF	TGCGCCAGCAGCTTGAATGGACGTTCAAGCACAGATACGCAGTATTTT
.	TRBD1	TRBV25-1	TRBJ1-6	CASSAQGARSSPLHF	TGTGCCAGCAGCGCACAGGGGGCGCGAAGTTCACCCCTCCACTTT
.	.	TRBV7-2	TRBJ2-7	CASSLEVSKRISYEQYF	TGTGCCAGCAGCTTAGAAGTTTCCAAACGGATCTCCTACGAGCAGTACTTC
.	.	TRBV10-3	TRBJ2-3	CAISESTGADTQYF	TGTGCCATCAGTGAGTCTACCGGGGCAGATACGCAGTATTTT
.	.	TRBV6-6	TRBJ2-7	CASSPLEGPTGEQYF	TGTGCCAGCAGTCCACTGGAGGGGCCCACGGGCGAGCAGTACTTC
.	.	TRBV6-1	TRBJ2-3	CASSELASRTDTQYF	TGTGCCAGCAGTGAACTGGCGTCCCGCACAGATACGCAGTATTTT
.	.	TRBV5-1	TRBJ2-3	CASSLRGVSTDTQYF	TGCGCCAGCAGCTTGAGAGGGGTTAGCACAGATACGCAGTATTTT
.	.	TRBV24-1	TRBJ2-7	CATSSSGGAPYEQYF	TGTGCCACCAGTTCCTCGGGCGGAGCACCCTACGAGCAGTACTTC